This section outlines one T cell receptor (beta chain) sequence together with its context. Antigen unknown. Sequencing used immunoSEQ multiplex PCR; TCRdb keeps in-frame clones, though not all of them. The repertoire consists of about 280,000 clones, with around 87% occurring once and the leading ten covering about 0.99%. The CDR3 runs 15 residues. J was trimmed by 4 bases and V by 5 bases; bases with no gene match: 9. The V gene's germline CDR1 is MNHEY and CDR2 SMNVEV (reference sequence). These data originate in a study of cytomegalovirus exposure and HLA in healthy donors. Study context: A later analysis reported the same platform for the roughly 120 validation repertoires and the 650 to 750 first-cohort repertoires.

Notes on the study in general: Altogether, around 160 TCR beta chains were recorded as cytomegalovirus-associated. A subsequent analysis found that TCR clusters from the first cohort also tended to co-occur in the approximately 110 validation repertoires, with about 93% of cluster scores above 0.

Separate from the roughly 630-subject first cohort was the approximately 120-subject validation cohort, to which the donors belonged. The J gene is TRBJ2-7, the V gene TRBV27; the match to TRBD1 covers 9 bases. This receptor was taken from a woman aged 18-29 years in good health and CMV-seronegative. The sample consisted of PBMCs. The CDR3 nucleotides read TGTGCCAGCAGTGCTCCGGGACAGGGATTTTACGAGCAGTACTTC. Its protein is CASSAPGQGFYEQYF.